These 27 T cell receptor beta chains came from one sample sequenced in a study of blood T cell repertoires in COVID-19 (TCRdb year 2020). The receptor library was made with the immunoSEQ multiplex PCR assay. The clones in this table, taken by TCRdb from immuneACCESS, are in-frame only. Not every clone is retained; where verified, under half of the shortfall comes from an unresolved V gene, and the cause of the rest is unknown. The sample table holds 90,000 to 120,000 clones, of which approximately 88% were seen once. The leading ten clones occupy approximately 4% of the sample. Specimen: peripheral blood. These TCRs come from a human donor in a cohort sampled during active COVID-19.

The chain employs TRBV7-3 and TRBJ1-1, with D tentatively TRBD1 (5 bases). The CDR3 sequence is 16 residues long. Germline lookup yields CDR1 SGHTA and CDR2 FQGTGA. V was cut by 1 base and J by 10 bases, with 22 bases left in between. The CDR3, as DNA: TGTGCCAGCAGCTTAATGTCCTTGGCACCAACCGGGGGAGCTTTCTTT. This translates into CASSLMSLAPTGGAFF.

This chain uses TRBV10-3 with TRBJ2-3, with D possibly matching TRBD1 (6 bases). This CDR3 region has 13 residues. Deletions cut 7 bases from V and 10 bases from J, with 18 bases between. CDR1 is ENHRY and CDR2 is SYGVKD in the germline V gene. This chain's CDR3 is CAITGQPLDSQYF. The CDR3 DNA sequence: TGTGCCATCACCGGACAGCCGTTGGATTCGCAGTATTTT.

The chain uses TRBV28 and TRBJ1-6; the D gene is possibly TRBD1 (5 bases). The V gene lost 2 bases and the J gene lost 7 bases, with 15 bases spanning the gap. Germline V gives CDR1 MDHEN, CDR2 SYDVKM. This CDR3 contains 16 residues. CDR3 DNA: TGTGCCAGCAGTTTACGGTGGGGCGCCAGGAATTCACCCCTCCACTTT. Residues: CASSLRWGARNSPLHF.

This chain links TRBV5-1 with TRBJ2-5; TRBD2 aligns across 8 bases. Germline V gene data show CDR1 as SGHRS and CDR2 as YFSETQ. CDR3 size: 16 residues. The V and J ends lost 4 bases and 5 bases, in that order; junction bases with no gene match: 13. The CDR3 loop reads CASSPTTGLVGETQYF. Here the CDR3 DNA reads TGCGCCAGCAGCCCTACAACGGGACTAGTGGGCGAGACCCAGTACTTC.

The chain joins TRBV5-1 to TRBJ2-1; the D is unclear. From germline, CDR1 is SGHRS and CDR2 YFSETQ. The CDR3 totals 15 residues. Trimming cost V 0 bases and J 2 bases, with 9 bases left between them. The CDR3 nucleotides are TGCGCCAGCAGCTTGGGAGGCCTTACCTACAATGAGCAGTTCTTC. It translates to CASSLGGLTYNEQFF. The complete variable domain, with remaining parts taken from reference TRBV5-1 and TRBJ2-1, reads KAGVTQTPRYLIKTRGQQVTLSCSPISGHRSVSWYQQTPGQGLQFLFEYFSETQRNKGNFPGRFSGRQFSNSRSEMNVSTLELGDSALYLCASSLGGLTYNEQFFGPGTRLTVL.

This clone was counted a few times. The chain has TRBV7-9 and TRBJ1-1, with 9 bases that match TRBD1. V shed 7 bases and J 0 bases; nucleotides not matched to a gene: 6. The CDR3 totals 15 residues. Germline V gene sequence: CDR1 SEHNR, CDR2 FQNEAQ (reference sequence). CDR3 nucleotide sequence: TGTGCCAGCACCTGGGGACAGGGAATGAACACTGAAGCTTTCTTT. Residues: CASTWGQGMNTEAFF.

The genes are TRBV4-3 and TRBJ1-2; D not resolved. In germline, CDR1 is LGHNA, CDR2 YSLEER. The CDR3 has 14 amino acids. V gave up 1 base and J gave up 5 bases, with 11 bases separating them. Here the CDR3 reads CASSQGLTSYGYTF. The CDR3 coding sequence is TGCGCCAGCAGCCAAGGTTTGACAAGTTATGGCTACACCTTC.

The chain recombines TRBV24-1 with TRBJ2-3, with TRBD1 matching over 8 bases. CDR1 is KGHDR, CDR2 SFDVKD, per germline. After removal of 4 bases from V and 1 base from J, the junction contained 6 bases not matched to a gene. The CDR3 consists of 16 residues. CDR3 region: CATSDPGTGRTDTQYF. The CDR3 DNA reads as TGTGCCACCAGTGACCCCGGGACAGGACGCACAGATACGCAGTATTTT.

The chain is built from TRBV7-2 and TRBJ1-4, with unresolved D. The V gene lost 1 base and the J gene lost 3 bases, with 3 bases spanning the gap. Germline V lookup: CDR1 SGHTA, CDR2 FQGNSA. The CDR3 length is 13 residues. The DNA for the CDR3 is TGTGCCAGCAGCTTAGTATCTAATGAAAAACTGTTTTTT. This encodes CASSLVSNEKLFF.

J is TRBJ2-1 and V is TRBV27; the D is unclear. The CDR3 has 15 residues. V lost 0 bases and J lost 0, with 6 bases in between. Per the germline V gene, CDR1 is MNHEY and CDR2 is SMNVEV (reference sequence). The CDR3 DNA sequence: TGTGCCAGCAGTTTATCGTCCAGCTCCTACAATGAGCAGTTCTTC. Protein sequence: CASSLSSSSYNEQFF.

This chain links TRBV10-3 with TRBJ1-5, with D possibly being TRBD1 (5 bases). Germline V CDR1 and CDR2: ENHRY, SYGVKD. The CDR3 loop spans 14 amino acids. Trimming cost V 5 bases and J 0 bases, with 8 bases left between them. CDR3 region: CAISSDNSNQPQHF. The CDR3 DNA sequence: TGTGCCATCAGTTCGGACAATAGCAATCAGCCCCAGCATTTT.

This chain links TRBV4-2 with TRBJ2-2, with D perhaps matching TRBD2 (6 bases). Trimming left V 4 bases short and J 6 bases short, with 18 bases between. This CDR3 has 16 residues. Per the germline V gene, CDR1 is LGHNA and CDR2 is YNFKEQ. CDR3 in amino acids: CASSPLGGTSPGELFF. CDR3 coding DNA: TGTGCCAGCAGCCCCTTGGGGGGTACCAGCCCCGGGGAGCTGTTTTTT.

This clone appeared a single time. V usage is TRBV14 and J usage is TRBJ2-7; 7 bases line up with TRBD2. The V gene end was trimmed by 4 bases and the J gene end by 4 bases; junction bases not matched to a gene: 4. Germline V gene lookup returns CDR1 SGHDN and CDR2 FVKESK. The CDR3 contains 13 residues. Written as DNA, the CDR3 is TGTGCCAGCAGCCCTAGCGGAGTATACGAGCAGTACTTC. Translated, it gives CASSPSGVYEQYF. The full variable domain, rest sourced from reference TRBV14 and TRBJ2-7, is EAGVTQFPSHSVIEKGQTVTLRCDPISGHDNLYWYRRVMGKEIKFLLHFVKESKQDESGMPNNRFLAERTGGTYSTLKVQPAELEDSGVYFCASSPSGVYEQYFGPGTRLTVT.

This chain joins TRBV7-2 and TRBJ2-3, with D perhaps TRBD2 (5 bases). This CDR3 is 14 amino acids long. V was shortened by 3 bases and J by 8 bases, with 15 bases between the two germline ends. Germline V gene sequence: CDR1 SGHTA, CDR2 FQGNSA. CDR3 in DNA: TGTGCCAGCAGCTTGGAAAGAGGGCAACCTACGCAGTATTTT. Residues: CASSLERGQPTQYF.

The chain couples TRBV4-1 to TRBJ1-3; TRBD1 might be the D (5 bases). Trimming left V 4 bases short and J 1 base short, with 11 bases between. The CDR3 is 15 residues long. Germline CDR1 is MGHRA and CDR2 is YSYEKL. DNA for the CDR3: TGCGCCAGCAGCCTCGTGGGACTATCTGGAAACACCATATATTTT. The encoded protein is CASSLVGLSGNTIYF.

The J gene is TRBJ2-2, the V gene TRBV28, with 13 bases that match TRBD2. Per germline, CDR1 MDHEN and CDR2 SYDVKM. After removal of 6 bases from V and 5 bases from J, the junction contained 3 bases not matched to a gene. This CDR3 has 15 amino acids. The CDR3 loop reads CASSPGLAGTGELFF. The CDR3 DNA is TGTGCCAGCAGCCCGGGACTAGCGGGAACCGGGGAGCTGTTTTTT.

The V gene is TRBV27, the J gene TRBJ1-2, with a weak D call TRBD1 (5 bases). Germline-derived CDR1 and CDR2 are MNHEY and SMNVEV (reference sequence). V was clipped by 6 bases and J by 4 bases, with 15 bases between them. The CDR3 is made up of 14 amino acids. The CDR3 here is CASSTLDRPYGYTF. DNA of the CDR3: TGTGCCAGCAGCACTCTCGACAGACCCTATGGCTACACCTTC.

The chain joins TRBV27 to TRBJ2-7; D is perhaps TRBD2 (5 bases). Germline V gene data show CDR1 as MNHEY and CDR2 as SMNVEV (reference sequence). Trimming pared 8 bases from V and 3 bases from J, leaving 14 bases between. The CDR3 extends over 13 amino acids. The CDR3 loop reads CASATRGGYEQYF. In DNA, the CDR3 is TGTGCCAGCGCCACTCGGGGTGGCTACGAGCAGTACTTC.

The chain uses TRBV10-2 and TRBJ2-3; 8 bases match TRBD2. Germline loops: CDR1 WSHSY, CDR2 SAAADI. J was trimmed by 4 bases and V by 6 bases; bases with no gene match: 9. The CDR3 is 15 amino acids. The CDR3 region is CASRGSGGGSDTQYF. In DNA, the CDR3 is TGCGCCAGCAGGGGTTCGGGCGGGGGGTCAGATACGCAGTATTTT.

This chain uses TRBV5-1 with TRBJ1-1; D unresolved. The CDR3 extends over 16 amino acids. The V and J ends lost 4 bases and 0 bases respectively, with 16 bases between them. Germline CDR1 SGHRS, CDR2 YFSETQ. The CDR3 region has the DNA TGCGCCAGCAGCCCTGCAGCGACGTCCATGAACACTGAAGCTTTCTTT. It specifies CASSPAATSMNTEAFF.

The V gene is TRBV27, the J gene TRBJ2-7; TRBD2 agrees at 10 bases. The CDR3 length is 16 residues. The V gene end was trimmed by 2 bases and the J gene end by 7 bases; junction bases not matched to a gene: 11. Germline-derived CDR1 and CDR2 are MNHEY and SMNVEV (reference sequence). CDR3 nucleotides: TGTGCCAGCAGTTTAAAAGCGGGAGGGCCCGGGGGTGAGCAGTACTTC. Residues: CASSLKAGGPGGEQYF.

This clone turned up a few times. The chain links TRBV11-2 to TRBJ2-7; 9 positions agree with TRBD2. The CDR3 length is 15 residues. CDR1 and CDR2 from the germline V gene are SGHAT and FQNNGV. The trim removed 3 bases at V and 6 bases at J, leaving 9 bases unmatched. For the CDR3, the DNA is TGTGCCAGCAGCTTCCTAGCGGGATCATTGGGCGAGCAGTACTTC. Translated, it gives CASSFLAGSLGEQYF.

This clone was seen once. V gene TRBV28 combines with J gene TRBJ1-2, with D possibly TRBD1 on 6 matching bases. V was pared by 8 bases and J by 0 bases, with 13 bases between. Per the germline V gene, CDR1 is MDHEN and CDR2 is SYDVKM. The CDR3 loop spans 14 amino acids. The CDR3 DNA reads TGTGCCAGCTACGGACAGCTAGCTAACTATGGCTACACCTTC. Its translation: CASYGQLANYGYTF.

V usage is TRBV7-6 and J usage is TRBJ2-1; TRBD2 matches 8 bases. Germline V CDR1 and CDR2: SGHVS, FNYEAQ. Germline trimming cut 4 bases from V and 8 bases from J; bases unmatched to any gene: 13. The length of the CDR3 is 16 residues. CDR3: CASSSPPGTRSDEQFF. For the CDR3, the DNA is TGTGCCAGCAGCTCACCCCCCGGGACTAGATCAGATGAGCAGTTCTTC.

The CDR3, as DNA: TGTGCCAGCAGCTTATTGGCAGGGAGGTTCAATGAGCAGTTCTTC. Translation: CASSLLAGRFNEQFF. The J gene is TRBJ2-1, the V gene TRBV7-2; a possible D gene is TRBD2 (6 bases). CDR1 and CDR2 (germline): SGHTA, FQGNSA. V lost 2 bases to trimming and J lost 6 bases, with 14 bases between them. This CDR3 has 15 amino acids. Combining the CDR3 with reference TRBV7-2 and TRBJ2-1 gives the whole variable domain GAGVSQSPSNKVTEKGKDVELRCDPISGHTALYWYRQSLGQGLEFLIYFQGNSAPDKSGLPSDRFSAERTGGSVSTLTIQRTQQEDSAVYLCASSLLAGRFNEQFFGPGTRLTVL.

J is TRBJ2-7 and V is TRBV6-6; a weak D match, TRBD2 (7 bases). The V gene lost 2 bases and the J gene lost 5 bases, with 16 bases spanning the gap. The CDR3 consists of 15 residues. Germline lookup yields CDR1 MNHNY and CDR2 SVGAGI (reference sequence). The CDR3 loop is CASSYVVGGPHEQYV. Here the CDR3 DNA reads TGTGCCAGCAGTTACGTTGTCGGGGGGCCCCACGAGCAGTACGTC.

The V gene is TRBV4-3, the J gene TRBJ1-2; no firm D call. Looked up from germline, CDR1 is LGHNA and CDR2 is YSLEER. V was trimmed by 0 bases and J by 8 bases, leaving 13 bases between them. This CDR3 is 14 amino acids long. The CDR3 DNA reads TGCGCCAGCAGCCAAGATAGCGGGCCTCGGGGCTACACCTTC. Translating gives CASSQDSGPRGYTF.